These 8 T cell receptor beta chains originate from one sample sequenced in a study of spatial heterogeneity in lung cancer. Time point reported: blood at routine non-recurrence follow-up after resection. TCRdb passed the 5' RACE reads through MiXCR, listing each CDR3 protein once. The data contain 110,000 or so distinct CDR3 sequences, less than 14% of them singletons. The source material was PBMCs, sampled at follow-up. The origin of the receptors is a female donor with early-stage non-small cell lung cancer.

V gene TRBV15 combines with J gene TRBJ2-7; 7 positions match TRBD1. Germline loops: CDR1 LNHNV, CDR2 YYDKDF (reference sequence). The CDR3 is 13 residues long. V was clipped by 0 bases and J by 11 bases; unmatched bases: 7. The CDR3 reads CATSRDQPGQKYV. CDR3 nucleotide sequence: TGTGCCACCAGCAGAGATCAGCCGGGACAGAAGTACGTC.

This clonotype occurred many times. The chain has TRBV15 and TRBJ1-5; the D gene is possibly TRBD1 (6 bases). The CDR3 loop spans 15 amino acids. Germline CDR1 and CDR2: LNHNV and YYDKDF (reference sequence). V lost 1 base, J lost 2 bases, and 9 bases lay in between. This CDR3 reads CATSRAGGGNQPQHF. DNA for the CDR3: TGTGCCACCAGCAGAGCCGGGGGCGGCAATCAGCCCCAGCATTTT.

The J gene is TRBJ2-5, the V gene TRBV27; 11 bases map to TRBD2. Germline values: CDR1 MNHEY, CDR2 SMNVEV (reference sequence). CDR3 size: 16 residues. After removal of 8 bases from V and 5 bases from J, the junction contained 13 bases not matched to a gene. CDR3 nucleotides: TGTGCCAGCGCCCCAACTAGCGGGAGTTGGGTTGAGACCCAGTACTTC. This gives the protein CASAPTSGSWVETQYF.

CDR3 sequence reads: CASSLPGTGCLYEQYF. The CDR3, as DNA: TGTGCCAGCTCACTTCCGGGGACAGGGTGCCTCTACGAGCAGTACTTC. The rearrangement joins TRBV18 to TRBJ2-7; 9 nucleotides agree with TRBD1. Germline V gene sequence: CDR1 KGHSH, CDR2 LQKENI. With 4 bases clipped from V and 3 bases from J, the junction kept 10 bases outside the gene matches. This CDR3 has 16 residues.

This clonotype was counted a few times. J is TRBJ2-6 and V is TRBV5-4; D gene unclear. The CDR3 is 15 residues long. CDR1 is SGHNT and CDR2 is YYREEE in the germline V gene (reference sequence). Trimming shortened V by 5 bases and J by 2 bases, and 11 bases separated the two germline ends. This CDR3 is CASSFRYTGANVLTF. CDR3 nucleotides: TGTGCCAGCAGTTTCAGGTACACTGGGGCCAACGTCCTGACTTTC. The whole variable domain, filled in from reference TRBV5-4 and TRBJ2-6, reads ETGVTQSPTHLIKTRGQQVTLRCSSQSGHNTVSWYQQALGQGPQFIFQYYREEENGRGNFPPRFSGLQFPNYSSELNVNALELDDSALYLCASSFRYTGANVLTFGAGSRLTVL.

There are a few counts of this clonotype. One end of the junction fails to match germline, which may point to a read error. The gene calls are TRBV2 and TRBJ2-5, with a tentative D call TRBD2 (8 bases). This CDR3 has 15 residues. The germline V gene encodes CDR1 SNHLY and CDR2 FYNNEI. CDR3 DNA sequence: TGTGCCAGCAGCGAAGGACTAGCAGGGGGGGTTACCCAGTACTTC. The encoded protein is CASSEGLAGGVTQYF.

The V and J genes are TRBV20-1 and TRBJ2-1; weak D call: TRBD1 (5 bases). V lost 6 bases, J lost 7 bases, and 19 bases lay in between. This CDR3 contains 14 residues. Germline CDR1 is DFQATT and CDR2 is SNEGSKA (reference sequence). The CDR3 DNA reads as TGCAGTGCCGATCAGGGTATTGGATTGAATGAGCAGTTCTTC. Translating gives CSADQGIGLNEQFF.

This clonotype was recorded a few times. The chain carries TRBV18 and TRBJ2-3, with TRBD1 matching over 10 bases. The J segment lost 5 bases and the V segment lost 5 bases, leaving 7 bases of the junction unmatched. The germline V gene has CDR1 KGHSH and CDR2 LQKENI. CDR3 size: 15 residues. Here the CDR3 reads CASSSGQGGRDTQYF. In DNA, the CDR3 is TGTGCCAGCTCATCCGGACAGGGGGGAAGAGATACGCAGTATTTT.